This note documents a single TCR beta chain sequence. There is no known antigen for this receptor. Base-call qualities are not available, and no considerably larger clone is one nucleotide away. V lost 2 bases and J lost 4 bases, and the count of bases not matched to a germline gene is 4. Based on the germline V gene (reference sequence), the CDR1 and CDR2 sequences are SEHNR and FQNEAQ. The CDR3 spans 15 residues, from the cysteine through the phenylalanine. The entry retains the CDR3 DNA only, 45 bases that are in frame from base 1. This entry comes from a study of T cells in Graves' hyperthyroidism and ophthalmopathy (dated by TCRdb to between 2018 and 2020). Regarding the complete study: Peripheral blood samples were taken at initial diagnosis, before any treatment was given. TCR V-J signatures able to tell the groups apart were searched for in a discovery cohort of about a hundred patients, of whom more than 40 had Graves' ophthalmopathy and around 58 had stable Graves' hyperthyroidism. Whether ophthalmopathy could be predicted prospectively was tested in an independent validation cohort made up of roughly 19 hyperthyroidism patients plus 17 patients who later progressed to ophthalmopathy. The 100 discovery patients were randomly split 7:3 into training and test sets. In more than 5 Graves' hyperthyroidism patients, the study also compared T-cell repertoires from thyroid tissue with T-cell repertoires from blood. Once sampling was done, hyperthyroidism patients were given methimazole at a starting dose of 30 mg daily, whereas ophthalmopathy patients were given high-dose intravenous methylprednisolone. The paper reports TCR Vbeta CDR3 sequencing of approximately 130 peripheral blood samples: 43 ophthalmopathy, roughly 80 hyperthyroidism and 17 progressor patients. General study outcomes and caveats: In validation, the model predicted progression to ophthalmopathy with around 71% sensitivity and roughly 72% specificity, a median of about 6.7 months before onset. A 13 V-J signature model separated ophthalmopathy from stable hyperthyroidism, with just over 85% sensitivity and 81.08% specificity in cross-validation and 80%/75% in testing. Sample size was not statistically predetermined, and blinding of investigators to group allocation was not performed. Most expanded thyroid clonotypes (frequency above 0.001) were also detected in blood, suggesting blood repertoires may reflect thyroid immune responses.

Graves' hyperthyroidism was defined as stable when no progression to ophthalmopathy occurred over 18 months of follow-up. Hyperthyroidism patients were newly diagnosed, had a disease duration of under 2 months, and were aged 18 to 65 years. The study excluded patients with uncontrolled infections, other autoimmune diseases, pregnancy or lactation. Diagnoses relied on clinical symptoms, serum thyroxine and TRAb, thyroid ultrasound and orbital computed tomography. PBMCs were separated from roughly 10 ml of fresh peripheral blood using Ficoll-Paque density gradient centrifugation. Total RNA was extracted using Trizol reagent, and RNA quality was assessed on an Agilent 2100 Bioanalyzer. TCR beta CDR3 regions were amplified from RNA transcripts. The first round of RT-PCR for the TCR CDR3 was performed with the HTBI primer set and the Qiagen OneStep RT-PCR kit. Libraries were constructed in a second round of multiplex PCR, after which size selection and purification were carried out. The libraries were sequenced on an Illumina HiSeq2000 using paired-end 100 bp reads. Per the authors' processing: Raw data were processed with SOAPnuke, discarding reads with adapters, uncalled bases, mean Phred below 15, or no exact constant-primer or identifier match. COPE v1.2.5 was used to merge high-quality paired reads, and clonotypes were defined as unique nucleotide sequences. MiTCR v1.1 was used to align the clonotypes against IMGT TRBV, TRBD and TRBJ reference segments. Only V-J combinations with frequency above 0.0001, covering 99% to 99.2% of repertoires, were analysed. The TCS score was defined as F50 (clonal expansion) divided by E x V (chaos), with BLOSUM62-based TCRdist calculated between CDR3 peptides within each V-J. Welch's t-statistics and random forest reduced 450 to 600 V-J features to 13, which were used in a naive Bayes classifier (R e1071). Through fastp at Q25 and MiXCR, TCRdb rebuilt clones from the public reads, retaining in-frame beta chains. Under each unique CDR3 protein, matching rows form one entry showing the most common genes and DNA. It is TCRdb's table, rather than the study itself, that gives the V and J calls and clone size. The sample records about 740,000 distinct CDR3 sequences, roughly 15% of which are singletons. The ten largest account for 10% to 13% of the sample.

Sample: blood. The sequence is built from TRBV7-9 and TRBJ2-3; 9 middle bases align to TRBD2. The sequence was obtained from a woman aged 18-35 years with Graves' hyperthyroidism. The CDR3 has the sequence CASSLTAGGSDTQYF. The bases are TGTGCCAGCAGCTTAACCGCGGGAGGGTCAGATACGCAGTATTTT. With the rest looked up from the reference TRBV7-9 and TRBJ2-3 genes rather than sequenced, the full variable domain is DTGVSQNPRHKITKRGQNVTFRCDPISEHNRLYWYRQTLGQGPEFLTYFQNEAQLEKSRLLSDRFSAERPKGSFSTLEIQRTEQGDSAMYLCASSLTAGGSDTQYFGPGTRLTVL.